The sequence of this T cell receptor beta chain was determined in a study of blood T cell repertoires in COVID-19. TCRdb keeps only in-frame clones here, not all; method: immunoSEQ multiplex PCR. Of fewer than 400,000 clones listed, roughly 90% are singletons. V shed 1 base, J shed 2 bases, and the junction held 11 bases outside the gene matches. Germline V gene lookup returns CDR1 MNHEY and CDR2 SMNVEV (reference sequence). The CDR3 totals 17 residues. This receptor was taken from a woman between 25 and 40 years old with COVID-19, enrolled during active disease. This chain uses TRBV27 with TRBJ2-7; 7 positions agree with TRBD2. Sequencing used peripheral blood. The CDR3 loop reads CASSLFMGGTPPYEQYF. Written as DNA, the CDR3 is TGTGCCAGCAGTTTATTTATGGGAGGGACCCCCCCCTACGAGCAGTACTTC.